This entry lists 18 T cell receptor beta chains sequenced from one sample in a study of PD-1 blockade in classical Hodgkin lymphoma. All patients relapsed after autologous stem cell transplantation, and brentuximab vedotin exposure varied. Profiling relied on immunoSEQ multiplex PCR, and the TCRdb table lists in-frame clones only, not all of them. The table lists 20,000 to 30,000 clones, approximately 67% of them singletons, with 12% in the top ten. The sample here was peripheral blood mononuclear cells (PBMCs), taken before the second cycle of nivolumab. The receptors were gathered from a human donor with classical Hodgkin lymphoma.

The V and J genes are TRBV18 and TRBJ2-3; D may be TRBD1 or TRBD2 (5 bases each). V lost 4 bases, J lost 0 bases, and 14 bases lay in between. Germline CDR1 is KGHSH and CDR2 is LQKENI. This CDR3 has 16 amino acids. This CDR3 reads CASSHRDGASTDTQYF. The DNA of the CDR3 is TGTGCCAGCTCACATCGGGACGGGGCTAGCACAGATACGCAGTATTTT. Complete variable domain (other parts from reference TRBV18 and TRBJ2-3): NAGVMQNPRHLVRRRGQEARLRCSPMKGHSHVYWYRQLPEEGLKFMVYLQKENIIDESGMPKERFSAEFPKEGPSILRIQQVVRGDSAAYFCASSHRDGASTDTQYFGPGTRLTVL.

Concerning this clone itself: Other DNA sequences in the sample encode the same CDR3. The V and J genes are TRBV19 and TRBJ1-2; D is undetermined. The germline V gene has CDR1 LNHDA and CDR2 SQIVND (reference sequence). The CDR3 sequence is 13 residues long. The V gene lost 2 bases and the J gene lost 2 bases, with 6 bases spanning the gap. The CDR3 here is CASSIRQNYGYTF. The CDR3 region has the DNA TGTGCCAGTAGTATAAGGCAGAACTATGGCTACACCTTC.

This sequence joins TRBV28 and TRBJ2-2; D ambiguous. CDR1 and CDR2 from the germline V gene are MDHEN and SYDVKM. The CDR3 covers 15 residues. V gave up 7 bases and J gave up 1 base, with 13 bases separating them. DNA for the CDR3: TGTGCCAGCATCAGCAACGACGGGAACACCGGGGAGCTGTTTTTT. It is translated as CASISNDGNTGELFF.

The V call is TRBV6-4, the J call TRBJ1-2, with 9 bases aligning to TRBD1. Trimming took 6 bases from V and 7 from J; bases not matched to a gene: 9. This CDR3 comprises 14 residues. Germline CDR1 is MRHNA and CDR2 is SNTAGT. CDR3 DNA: TGTGCCAGCAGAAGGACAGGGGAAGAGGTTGGCTACACCTTC. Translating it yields CASRRTGEEVGYTF.

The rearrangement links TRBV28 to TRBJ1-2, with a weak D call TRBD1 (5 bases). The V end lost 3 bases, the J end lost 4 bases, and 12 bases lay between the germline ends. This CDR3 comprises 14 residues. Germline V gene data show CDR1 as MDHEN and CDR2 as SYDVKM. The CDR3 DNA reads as TGTGCCAGCAGTTTTCAGGGTTACGGCTATGGCTACACCTTC. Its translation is CASSFQGYGYGYTF.

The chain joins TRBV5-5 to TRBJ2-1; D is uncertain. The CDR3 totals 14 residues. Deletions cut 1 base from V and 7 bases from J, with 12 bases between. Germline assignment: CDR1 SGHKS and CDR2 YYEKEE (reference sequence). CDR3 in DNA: TGTGCCAGCAGCTTGAGCACGCTCGCTAATGAGCAGTTCTTC. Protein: CASSLSTLANEQFF.

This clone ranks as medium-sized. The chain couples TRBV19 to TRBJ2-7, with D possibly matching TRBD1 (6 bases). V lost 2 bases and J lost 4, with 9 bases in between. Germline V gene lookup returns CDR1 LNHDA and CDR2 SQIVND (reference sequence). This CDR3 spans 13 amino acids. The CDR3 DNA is TGTGCCAGTAGTATAACAGGGAATTACGAGCAGTACTTC. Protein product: CASSITGNYEQYF.

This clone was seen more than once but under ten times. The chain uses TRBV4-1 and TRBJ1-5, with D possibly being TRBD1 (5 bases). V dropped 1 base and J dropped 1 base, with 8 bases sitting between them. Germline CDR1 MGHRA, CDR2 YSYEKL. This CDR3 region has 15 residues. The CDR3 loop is CASSQGQGSNQPQHF. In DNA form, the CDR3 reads TGCGCCAGCAGCCAAGGGCAGGGAAGCAATCAGCCCCAGCATTTT.

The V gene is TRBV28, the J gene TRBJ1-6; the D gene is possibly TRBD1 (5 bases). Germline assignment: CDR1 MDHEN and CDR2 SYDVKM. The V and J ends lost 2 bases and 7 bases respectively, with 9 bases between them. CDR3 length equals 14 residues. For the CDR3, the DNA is TGTGCCAGCAGTTTAGGGGGAGGGAATTCACCCCTCCACTTT. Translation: CASSLGGGNSPLHF.

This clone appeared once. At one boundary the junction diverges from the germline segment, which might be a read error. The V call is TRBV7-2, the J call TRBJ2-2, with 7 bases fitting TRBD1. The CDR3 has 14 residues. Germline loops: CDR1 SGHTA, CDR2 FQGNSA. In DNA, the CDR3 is TGTGCCAGCAGGCAGACAGGGAACGCCGGGGAGCTGTTTTTT. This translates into CASRQTGNAGELFF. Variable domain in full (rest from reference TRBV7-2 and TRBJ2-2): GAGVSQSPSNKVTEKGKDVELRCDPISGHTALYWYRQSLGQGLEFLIYFQGNSAPDKSGLPSDRFSAERTGGSVSTLTIQRTQQEDSAVYLCASRQTGNAGELFFGEGSRLTVL.

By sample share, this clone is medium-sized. The CDR3 bases are TGTGCCAGTAGCCGGGACTGGACCACTGAAGCTTTCTTT. Its translation: CASSRDWTTEAFF. The chain couples TRBV19 to TRBJ1-1; a weak D match, TRBD1 (5 bases). The CDR3 sequence is 13 residues long. The germline V and J ends were trimmed by 6 bases and 4 bases, with 12 bases remaining between them. The V gene's germline CDR1 is LNHDA and CDR2 SQIVND (reference sequence). Full variable domain (remainder filled in from reference TRBV19 and TRBJ1-1): DGGITQSPKYLFRKEGQNVTLSCEQNLNHDAMYWYRQDPGQGLRLIYYSQIVNDFQKGDIAEGYSVSREKKESFPLTVTSAQKNPTAFYLCASSRDWTTEAFFGQGTRLTVV.

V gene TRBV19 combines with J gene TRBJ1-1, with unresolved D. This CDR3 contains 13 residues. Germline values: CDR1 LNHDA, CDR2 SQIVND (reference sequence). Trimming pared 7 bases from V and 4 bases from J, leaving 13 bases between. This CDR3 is CASTATRTTEAFF. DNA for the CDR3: TGTGCCAGTACGGCCACGAGGACCACTGAAGCTTTCTTT.

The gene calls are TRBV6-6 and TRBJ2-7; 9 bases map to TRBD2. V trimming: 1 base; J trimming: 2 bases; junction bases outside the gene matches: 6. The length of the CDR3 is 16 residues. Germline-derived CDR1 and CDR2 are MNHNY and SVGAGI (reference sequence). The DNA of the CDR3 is TGTGCCAGCAGTTACTACAGGACTAGCGAAACCTACGAGCAGTACTTC. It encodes CASSYYRTSETYEQYF.

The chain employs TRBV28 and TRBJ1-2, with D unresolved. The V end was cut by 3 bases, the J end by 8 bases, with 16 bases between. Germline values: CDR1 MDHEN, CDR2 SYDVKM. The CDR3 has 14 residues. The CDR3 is CASSFSDRDSGYTF. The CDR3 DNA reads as TGTGCCAGCAGTTTTAGTGACCGAGATTCGGGCTACACCTTC.

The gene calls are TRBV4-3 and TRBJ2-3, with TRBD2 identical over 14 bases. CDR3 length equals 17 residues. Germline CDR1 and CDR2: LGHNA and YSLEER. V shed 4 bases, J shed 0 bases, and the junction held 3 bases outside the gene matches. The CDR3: CASSPGTSGGSTDTQYF. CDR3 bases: TGCGCCAGCAGCCCCGGGACTAGCGGGGGAAGCACAGATACGCAGTATTTT.

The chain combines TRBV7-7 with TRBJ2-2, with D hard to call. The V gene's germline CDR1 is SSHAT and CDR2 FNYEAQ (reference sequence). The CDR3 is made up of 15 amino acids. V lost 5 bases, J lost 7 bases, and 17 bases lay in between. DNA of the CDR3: TGTGCCAGCAGCCCCACCAGGACCTCGGGCGGGGAGCTGTTTTTT. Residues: CASSPTRTSGGELFF.

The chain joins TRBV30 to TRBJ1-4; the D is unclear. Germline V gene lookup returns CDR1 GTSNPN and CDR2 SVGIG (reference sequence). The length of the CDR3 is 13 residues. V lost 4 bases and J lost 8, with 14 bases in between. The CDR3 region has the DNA TGTGCCTGGACCCTGTCCATTCGGGAAAAACTGTTTTTT. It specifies CAWTLSIREKLFF.

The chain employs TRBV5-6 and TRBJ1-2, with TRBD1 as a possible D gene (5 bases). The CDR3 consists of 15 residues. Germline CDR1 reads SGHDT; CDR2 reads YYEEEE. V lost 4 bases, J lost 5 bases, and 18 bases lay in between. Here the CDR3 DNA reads TGTGCCAGCAGCGCGGACGGGTCTGGGGCTTATGGCTACACCTTC. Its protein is CASSADGSGAYGYTF.